Below, one T cell receptor beta chain is given with its context. Its target is unknown. V was clipped by 5 bases and J by 4 bases; unmatched bases: 10. The V gene's germline CDR1 is MDHEN and CDR2 SYDVKM. The length of the CDR3 is 15 residues. This record comes from a study of vaccination and CD4 T cells after COVID-19. Specified treatment: approximately nine-day PBMC culture with coronavirus spike peptide pools or control peptides (ViraFEST assay). Sequencing of DNA taken from cultured CD4+ T cells relied on the Oncomine TCR Beta short-read assay. Each CDR3 protein gets one entry after TCRdb re-called the PCR reads with MiXCR. The repertoire holds about 12,000 distinct CDR3 sequences, with about 74% as singletons.

The source material was CD4+ T cells from blood, cultured in vitro. This sequence joins TRBV28 and TRBJ1-2, with 7 bases lining up with TRBD1. The TCR sequence derives from a human donor who had recovered from COVID-19. This chain's CDR3 is CASSQGGGRGYGYTF. The CDR3, as DNA: TGTGCCAGCAGTCAGGGGGGGGGACGCGGCTATGGCTACACCTTC.